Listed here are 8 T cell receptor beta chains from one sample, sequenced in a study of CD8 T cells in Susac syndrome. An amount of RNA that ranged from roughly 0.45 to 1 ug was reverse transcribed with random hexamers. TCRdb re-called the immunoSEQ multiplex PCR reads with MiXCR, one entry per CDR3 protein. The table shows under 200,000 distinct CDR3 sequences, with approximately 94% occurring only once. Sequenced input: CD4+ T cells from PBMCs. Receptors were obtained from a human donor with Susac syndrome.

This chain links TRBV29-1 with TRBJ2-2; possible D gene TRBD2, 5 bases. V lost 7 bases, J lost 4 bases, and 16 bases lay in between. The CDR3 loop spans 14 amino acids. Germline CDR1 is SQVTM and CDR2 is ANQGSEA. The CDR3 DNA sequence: TGCAGCGCCCTTCCCAGCGGAGGCACCGGGGAGCTGTTTTTT. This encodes CSALPSGGTGELFF.

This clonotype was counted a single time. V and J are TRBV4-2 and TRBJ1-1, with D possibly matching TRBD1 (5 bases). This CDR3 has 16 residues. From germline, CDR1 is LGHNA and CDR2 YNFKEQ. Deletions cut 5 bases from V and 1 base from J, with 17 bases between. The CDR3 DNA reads TGTGCCAGCAGCTCCTCTGAGGGACGTTGGAACACTGAAGCTTTCTTT. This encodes CASSSSEGRWNTEAFF.

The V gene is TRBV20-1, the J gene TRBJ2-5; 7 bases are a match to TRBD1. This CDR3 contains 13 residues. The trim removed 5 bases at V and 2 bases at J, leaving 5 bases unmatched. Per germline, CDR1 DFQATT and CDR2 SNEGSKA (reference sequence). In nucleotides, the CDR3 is TGCAGTGCTGGGAGACAGGGACAAGAGACCCAGTACTTC. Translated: CSAGRQGQETQYF.

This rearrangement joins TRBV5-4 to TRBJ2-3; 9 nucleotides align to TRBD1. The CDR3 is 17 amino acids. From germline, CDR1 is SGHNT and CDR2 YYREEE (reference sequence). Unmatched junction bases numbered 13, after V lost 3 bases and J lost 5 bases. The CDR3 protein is CASSWRPGQGLQDTQYF. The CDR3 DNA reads TGTGCCAGCAGCTGGAGACCGGGACAGGGATTACAAGATACGCAGTATTTT.

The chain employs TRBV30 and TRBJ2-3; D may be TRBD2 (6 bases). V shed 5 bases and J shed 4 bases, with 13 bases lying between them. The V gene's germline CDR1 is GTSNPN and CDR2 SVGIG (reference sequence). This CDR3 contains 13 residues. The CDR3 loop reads CAWDSLAPDTQYF. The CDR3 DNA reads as TGTGCCTGGGATTCCCTAGCGCCAGATACGCAGTATTTT. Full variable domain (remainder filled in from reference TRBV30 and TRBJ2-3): SQTIHQWPATLVQPVGSPLSLECTVEGTSNPNLYWYRQAAGRGLQLLFYSVGIGQISSEVPQNLSASRPQDRQFILSSKKLLLSDSGFYLCAWDSLAPDTQYFGPGTRLTVL.

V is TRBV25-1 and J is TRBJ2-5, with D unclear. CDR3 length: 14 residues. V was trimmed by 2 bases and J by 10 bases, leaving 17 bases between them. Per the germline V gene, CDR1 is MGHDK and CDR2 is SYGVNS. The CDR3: CASSEPNSYLDQYF. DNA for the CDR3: TGTGCCAGCAGTGAACCCAACAGTTACTTGGACCAGTACTTC. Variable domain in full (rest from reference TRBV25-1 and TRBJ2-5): EADIYQTPRYLVIGTGKKITLECSQTMGHDKMYWYQQDPGMELHLIHYSYGVNSTEKGDLSSESTVSRIRTEHFPLTLESARPSHTSQYLCASSEPNSYLDQYFGPGTRLLVL.

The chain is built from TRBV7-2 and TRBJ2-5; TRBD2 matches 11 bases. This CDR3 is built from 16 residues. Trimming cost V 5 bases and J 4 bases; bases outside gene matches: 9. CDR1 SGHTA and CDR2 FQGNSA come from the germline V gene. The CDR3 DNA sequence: TGTGCCAGCAGCCCTTCTAGCGGGGGGCCGGGAGAGACCCAGTACTTC. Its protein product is CASSPSSGGPGETQYF.

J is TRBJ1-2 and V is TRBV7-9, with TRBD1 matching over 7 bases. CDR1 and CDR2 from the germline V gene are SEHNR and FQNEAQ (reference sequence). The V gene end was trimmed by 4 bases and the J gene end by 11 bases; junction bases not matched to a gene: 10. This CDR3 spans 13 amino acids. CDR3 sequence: CASSSNRQGGYTF. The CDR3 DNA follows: TGTGCCAGCAGCTCGAATCGACAGGGAGGTTACACCTTC.